This TCR beta chain was sequenced for a study of PD-1 blockade in classical Hodgkin lymphoma. Study observations and caveats: Complete responders had baseline diversity similar to newly diagnosed patients.

Germline values: CDR1 SGHRS, CDR2 YFSETQ. This CDR3 spans 12 amino acids. V was clipped by 7 bases and J by 5 bases, with 12 bases between them. Here immunoSEQ multiplex PCR was the method, and the copy in TCRdb shows in-frame clones only, minus some. This sample yields fewer than 70,000 clones, of which more than 75% are seen a single time; roughly 5% belongs to the top ten. About this clone itself: As yet, its antigen is unknown.

After autologous stem cell transplantation all patients relapsed, and prior brentuximab vedotin exposure differed between cohorts. The genes are TRBV5-1 and TRBJ2-5; TRBD2 might be the D (5 bases). Sequenced here: peripheral blood mononuclear cells (PBMCs), sampled before the second cycle of nivolumab. This TCR derives from a human donor with classical Hodgkin lymphoma. The CDR3 DNA follows: TGCGCCAGCCGGGAAGCTTCGGAGACCCAGTACTTC. Translating it yields CASREASETQYF.